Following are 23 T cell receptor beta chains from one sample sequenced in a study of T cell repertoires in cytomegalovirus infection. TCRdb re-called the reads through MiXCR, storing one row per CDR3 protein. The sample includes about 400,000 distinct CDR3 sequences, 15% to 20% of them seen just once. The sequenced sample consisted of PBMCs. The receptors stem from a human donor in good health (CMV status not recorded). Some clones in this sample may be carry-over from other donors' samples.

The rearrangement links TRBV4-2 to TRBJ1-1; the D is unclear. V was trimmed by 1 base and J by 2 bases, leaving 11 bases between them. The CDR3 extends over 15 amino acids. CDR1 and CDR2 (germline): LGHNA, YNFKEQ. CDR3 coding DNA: TGTGCCAGCAGCCAAGTATCCAACCTTAACACTGAAGCTTTCTTT. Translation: CASSQVSNLNTEAFF.

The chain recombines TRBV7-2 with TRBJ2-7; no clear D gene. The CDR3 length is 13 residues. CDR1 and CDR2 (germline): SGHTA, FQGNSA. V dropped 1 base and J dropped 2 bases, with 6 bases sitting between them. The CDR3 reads CASSLDGPYEQYF. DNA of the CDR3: TGTGCCAGCAGCTTAGATGGACCCTACGAGCAGTACTTC.

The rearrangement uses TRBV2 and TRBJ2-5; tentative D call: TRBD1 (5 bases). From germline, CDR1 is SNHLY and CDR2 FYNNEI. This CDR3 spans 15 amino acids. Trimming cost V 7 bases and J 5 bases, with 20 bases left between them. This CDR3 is CASIPSLQGGETQYF. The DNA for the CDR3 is TGTGCCAGCATTCCCTCCCTCCAGGGCGGTGAGACCCAGTACTTC.

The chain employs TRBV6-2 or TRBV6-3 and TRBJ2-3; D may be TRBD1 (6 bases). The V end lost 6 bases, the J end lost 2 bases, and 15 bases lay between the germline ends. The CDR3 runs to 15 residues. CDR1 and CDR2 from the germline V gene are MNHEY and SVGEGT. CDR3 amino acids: CASSRDRSITDTQYF. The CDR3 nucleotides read TGTGCCAGCAGCCGCGACAGGTCAATCACAGATACGCAGTATTTT.

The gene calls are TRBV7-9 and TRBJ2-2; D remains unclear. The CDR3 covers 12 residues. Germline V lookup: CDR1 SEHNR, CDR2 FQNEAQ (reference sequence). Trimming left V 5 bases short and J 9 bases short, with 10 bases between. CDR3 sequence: CASSPQSWELFF. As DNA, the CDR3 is TGTGCCAGCAGCCCTCAAAGTTGGGAGCTGTTTTTT.

The CDR3 DNA follows: TGCAGTGCTAGGAGAGTTAATCCAAACACCGGGGAGCTGTTTTTT. It specifies CSARRVNPNTGELFF. The gene calls are TRBV20-1 and TRBJ2-2; D is uncertain. CDR3 size: 15 residues. Trimming stripped 3 bases from V and 2 bases from J, with 13 bases between. CDR1 and CDR2 from the germline V gene are DFQATT and SNEGSKA (reference sequence).

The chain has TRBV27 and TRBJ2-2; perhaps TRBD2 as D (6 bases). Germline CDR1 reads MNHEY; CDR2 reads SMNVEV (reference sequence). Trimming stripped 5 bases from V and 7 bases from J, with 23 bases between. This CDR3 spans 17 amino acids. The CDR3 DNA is TGTGCCAGCAGTACCCCCGGGACGCCCGGGAGCGACGGGGAGCTGTTTTTT. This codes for CASSTPGTPGSDGELFF.

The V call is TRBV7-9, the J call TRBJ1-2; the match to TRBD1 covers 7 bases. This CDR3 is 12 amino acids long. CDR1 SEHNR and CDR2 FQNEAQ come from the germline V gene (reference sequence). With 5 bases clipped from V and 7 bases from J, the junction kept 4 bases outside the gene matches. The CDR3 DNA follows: TGTGCCAGCAGCGGAAGGACAGGTGGCTACACCTTC. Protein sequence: CASSGRTGGYTF. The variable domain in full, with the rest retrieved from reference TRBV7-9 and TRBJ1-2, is DTGVSQNPRHKITKRGQNVTFRCDPISEHNRLYWYRQTLGQGPEFLTYFQNEAQLEKSRLLSDRFSAERPKGSFSTLEIQRTEQGDSAMYLCASSGRTGGYTFGSGTRLTVV.

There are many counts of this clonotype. Written as DNA, the CDR3 is TGTGCCAGCAGCTTAGCTTCAGGGGCGGGGGAGACCCAGTACTTC. Amino acid sequence: CASSLASGAGETQYF. The chain recombines TRBV7-2 with TRBJ2-5; the D call may be TRBD1 or TRBD2 (6 bases each). This CDR3 spans 15 amino acids. CDR1 and CDR2 (germline): SGHTA, FQGNSA. The germline V and J ends were trimmed by 0 bases and 5 bases, with 13 bases remaining between them.

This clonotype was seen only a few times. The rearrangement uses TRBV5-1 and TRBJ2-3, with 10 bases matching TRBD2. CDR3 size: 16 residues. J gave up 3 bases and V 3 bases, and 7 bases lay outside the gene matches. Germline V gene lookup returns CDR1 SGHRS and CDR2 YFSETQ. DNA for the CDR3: TGCGCCAGCAGCTCCCTCGATAGCGGGAGGACAGATACGCAGTATTTT. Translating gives CASSSLDSGRTDTQYF.

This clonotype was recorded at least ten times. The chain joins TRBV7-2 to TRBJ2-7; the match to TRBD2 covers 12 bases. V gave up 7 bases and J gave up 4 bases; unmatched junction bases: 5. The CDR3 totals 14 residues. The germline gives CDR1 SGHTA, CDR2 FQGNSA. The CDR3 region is CASTALAGGYEQYF. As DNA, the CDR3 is TGTGCCAGCACCGCCCTAGCGGGAGGGTACGAGCAGTACTTC.

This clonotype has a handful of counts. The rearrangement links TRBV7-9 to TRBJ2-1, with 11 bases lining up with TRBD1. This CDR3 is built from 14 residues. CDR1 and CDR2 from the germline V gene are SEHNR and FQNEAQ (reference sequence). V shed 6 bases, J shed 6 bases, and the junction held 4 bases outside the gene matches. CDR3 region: CASRGQGVLNEQFF. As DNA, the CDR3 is TGTGCCAGCAGGGGACAGGGGGTACTCAATGAGCAGTTCTTC. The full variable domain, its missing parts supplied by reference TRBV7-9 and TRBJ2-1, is DTGVSQNPRHKITKRGQNVTFRCDPISEHNRLYWYRQTLGQGPEFLTYFQNEAQLEKSRLLSDRFSAERPKGSFSTLEIQRTEQGDSAMYLCASRGQGVLNEQFFGPGTRLTVL.

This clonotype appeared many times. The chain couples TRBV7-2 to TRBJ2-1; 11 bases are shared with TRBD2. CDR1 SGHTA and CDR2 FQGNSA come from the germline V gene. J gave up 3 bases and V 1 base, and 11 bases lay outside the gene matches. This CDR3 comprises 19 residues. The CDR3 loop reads CASSLVPASGGTLYNEQFF. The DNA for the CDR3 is TGTGCCAGCAGCTTAGTTCCGGCTAGCGGGGGGACTCTCTACAATGAGCAGTTCTTC.

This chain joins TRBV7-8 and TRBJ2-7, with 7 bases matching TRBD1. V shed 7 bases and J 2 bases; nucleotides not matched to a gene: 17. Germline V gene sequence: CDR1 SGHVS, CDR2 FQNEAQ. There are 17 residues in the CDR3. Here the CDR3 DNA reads TGTGCCAGCAACCCTAAGAGGGGGCCGAGTAGAACCTACGAGCAGTACTTC. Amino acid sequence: CASNPKRGPSRTYEQYF.

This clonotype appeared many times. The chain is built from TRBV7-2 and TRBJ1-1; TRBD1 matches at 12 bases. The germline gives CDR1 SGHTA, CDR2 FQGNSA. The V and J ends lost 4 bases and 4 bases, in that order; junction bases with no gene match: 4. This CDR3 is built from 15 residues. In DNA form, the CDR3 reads TGTGCCAGCAGCTCCGGGACAGGGGGCCGCACTGAAGCTTTCTTT. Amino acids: CASSSGTGGRTEAFF.

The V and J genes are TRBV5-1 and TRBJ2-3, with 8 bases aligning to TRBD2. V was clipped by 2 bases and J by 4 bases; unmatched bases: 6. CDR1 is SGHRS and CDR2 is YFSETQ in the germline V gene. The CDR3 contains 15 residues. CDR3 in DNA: TGCGCCAGCAGCTTTCCCCGGGGGGGCGCAGATACGCAGTATTTT. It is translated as CASSFPRGGADTQYF.

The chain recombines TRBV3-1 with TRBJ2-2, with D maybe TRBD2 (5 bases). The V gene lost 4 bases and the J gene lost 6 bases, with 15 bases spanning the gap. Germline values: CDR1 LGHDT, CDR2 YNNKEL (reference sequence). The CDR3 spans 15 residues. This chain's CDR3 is CASSRLWSGSGELFF. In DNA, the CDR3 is TGTGCCAGCAGCCGCCTGTGGTCGGGGTCCGGGGAGCTGTTTTTT.

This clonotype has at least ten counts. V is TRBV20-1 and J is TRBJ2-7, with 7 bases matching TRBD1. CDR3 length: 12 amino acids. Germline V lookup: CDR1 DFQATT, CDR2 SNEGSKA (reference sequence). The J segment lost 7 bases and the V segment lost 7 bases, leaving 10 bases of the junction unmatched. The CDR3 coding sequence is TGCAGTGTGACAGGGCCCCGAGAGGAGCAGTACTTC. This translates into CSVTGPREEQYF.

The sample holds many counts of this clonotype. CDR3 nucleotide sequence: TGTGCCAGCAGCTTACTAGCGATCCAAGAGACCCAGTACTTC. Encoded protein: CASSLLAIQETQYF. The chain joins TRBV7-2 to TRBJ2-5, with D tentatively TRBD2 (6 bases). The germline gives CDR1 SGHTA, CDR2 FQGNSA. This CDR3 has 14 residues. With 2 bases removed from V and 1 base from J, the gap between germline ends came to 8 bases.

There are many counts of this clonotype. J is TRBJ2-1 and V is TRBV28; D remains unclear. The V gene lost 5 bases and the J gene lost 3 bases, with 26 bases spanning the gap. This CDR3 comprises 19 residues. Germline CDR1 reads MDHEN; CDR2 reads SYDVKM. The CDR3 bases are TGTGCCAGCAGTCCAACCCGCGTTAGGCTGATCGAGGTCTACAATGAGCAGTTCTTC. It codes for CASSPTRVRLIEVYNEQFF.

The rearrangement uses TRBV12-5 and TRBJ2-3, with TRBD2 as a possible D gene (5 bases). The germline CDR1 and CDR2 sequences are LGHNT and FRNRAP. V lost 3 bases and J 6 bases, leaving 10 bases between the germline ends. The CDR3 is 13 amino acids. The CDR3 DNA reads TGTGCTAGTGGTTTTCGGGGTGGTGATACGCAGTATTTT. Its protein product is CASGFRGGDTQYF.

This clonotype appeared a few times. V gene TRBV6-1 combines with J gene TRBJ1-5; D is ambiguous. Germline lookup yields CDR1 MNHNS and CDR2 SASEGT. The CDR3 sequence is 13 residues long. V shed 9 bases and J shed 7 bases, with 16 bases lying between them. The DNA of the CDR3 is TGTGCCAGTTCGCGGGAGGGCCTACAGCCCCAGCATTTT. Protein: CASSREGLQPQHF.

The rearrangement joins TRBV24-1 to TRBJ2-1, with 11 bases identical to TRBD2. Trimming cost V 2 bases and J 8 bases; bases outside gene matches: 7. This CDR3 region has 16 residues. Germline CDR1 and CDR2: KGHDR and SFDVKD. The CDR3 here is CATSDSTSGSWDEQFF. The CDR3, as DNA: TGTGCCACCAGTGATTCAACTAGCGGGAGTTGGGATGAGCAGTTCTTC.